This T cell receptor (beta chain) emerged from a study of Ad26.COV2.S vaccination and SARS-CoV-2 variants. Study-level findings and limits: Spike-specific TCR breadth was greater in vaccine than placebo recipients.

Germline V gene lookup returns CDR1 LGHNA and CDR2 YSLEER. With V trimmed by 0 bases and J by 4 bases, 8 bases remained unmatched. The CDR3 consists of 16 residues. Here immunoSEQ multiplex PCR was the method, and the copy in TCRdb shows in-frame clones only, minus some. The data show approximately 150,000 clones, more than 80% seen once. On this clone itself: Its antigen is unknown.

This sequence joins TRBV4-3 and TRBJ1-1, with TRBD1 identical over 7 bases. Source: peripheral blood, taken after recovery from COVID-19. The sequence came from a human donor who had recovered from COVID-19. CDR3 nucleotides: TGCGCCAGCAGCCAAGAGTACAGGGGCGGGAGCACTGAAGCTTTCTTT. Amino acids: CASSQEYRGGSTEAFF.